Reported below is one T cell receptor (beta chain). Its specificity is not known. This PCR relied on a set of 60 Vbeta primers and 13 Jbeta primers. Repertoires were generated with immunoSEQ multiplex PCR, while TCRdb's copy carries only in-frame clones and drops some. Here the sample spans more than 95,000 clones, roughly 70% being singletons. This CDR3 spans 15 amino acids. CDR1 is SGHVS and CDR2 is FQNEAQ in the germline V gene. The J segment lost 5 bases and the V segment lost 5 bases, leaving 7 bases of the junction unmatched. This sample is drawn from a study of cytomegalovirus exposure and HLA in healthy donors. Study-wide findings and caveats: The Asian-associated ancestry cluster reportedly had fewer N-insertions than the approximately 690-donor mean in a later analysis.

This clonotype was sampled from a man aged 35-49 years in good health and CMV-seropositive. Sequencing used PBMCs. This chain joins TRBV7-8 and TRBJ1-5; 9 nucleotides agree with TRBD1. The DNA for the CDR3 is TGTGCCAGCAGCCCCGGGACAGGGACTCATCAGCCCCAGCATTTT. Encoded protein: CASSPGTGTHQPQHF.